The clone carrying this TCR beta chain was seen just once. PCRs were each spiked with synthetic TCR analog templates. Sequenced by immunoSEQ multiplex PCR; TCRdb stores in-frame clones only, minus some. Of about 45,000 clones detected, approximately 88% appear once; the ten largest clones hold about 4%. The sample comes from a study of PD-L1 blockade in urothelial cancer. Study-wide background: Samples came from 3 weeks, at the second dose, and 6 weeks into treatment. A median about 140,000 T cells were found in blood samples.

Source: PBMCs, taken around atezolizumab (anti-PD-L1) treatment. The clonotype comes from an elderly man with urothelial cancer.

The CDR3 DNA is TGCGCCAGCAGCCAAGGAGGGGGATGGTACAATGAGCAGTTCTTC. Its translation is CASSQGGGWYNEQFF. V usage is TRBV4-1 and J usage is TRBJ2-1, with a possible D match to TRBD1 (6 bases). CDR1 is MGHRA, CDR2 YSYEKL, per germline. Trimming left V 1 base short and J 4 bases short, with 11 bases between. The CDR3 loop spans 15 amino acids.